Given below is one T cell receptor beta chain in context. The data were obtained in a study of control samples from healthy donors and cancer patients. Using immunoSEQ multiplex PCR, the repertoire was profiled, and TCRdb retains in-frame clones only, with some absent. The sample has roughly 160,000 clones; just over 85% are singletons. The germline V and J ends were trimmed by 4 bases and 1 base, with 11 bases remaining between them. This CDR3 region has 15 residues. Germline CDR1 and CDR2: MNHEY and SMNVEV (reference sequence). The clonotype comes from a woman under 40 in good health. The sample taken for sequencing was blood. The genes are TRBV27 and TRBJ1-5, with D possibly matching TRBD1 (5 bases). The CDR3 DNA is TGTGCCAGCAGTTGGAGGGGAGGGAGCAATCAGCCCCAGCATTTT. It specifies CASSWRGGSNQPQHF.